This T cell receptor beta chain was recorded in a study of T cell responses to AZD1222 COVID-19 vaccine (TCRdb year 2021). In the study overall: AZD1222 recipients with second doses at about 4 weeks or about 12 weeks were pooled, because spike-specific TCR depth and breadth did not differ between schedules. A total of more than 230 trial participants underwent TCR sequencing, of whom 200 to 220 received two doses of AZD1222 and about 25 received two doses of the MenACWY control vaccine. Trial participants were enrolled by age into subgroups of 18-55, 56-69 and 70-plus years, and around 150, 28 and 57 TCR-sequenced participants, respectively, were included in these subgroups. The full study reports these points: A significant rise in spike-specific TCR breadth and depth was observed after two AZD1222 doses relative to day 0 and relative to MenACWY recipients. The 56-69-year group was small, and its depth increase did not reach significance, likely because of low power. Participants were mostly white British, with more females than males. The authors suggested clonal diversity may have been underestimated. Because no day 14 peak-response samples were available, repertoires were characterized only after the peak T cell response. Reportedly, almost half of the unique spike-specific TCRs recognized epitopes lying outside the regions that are mutated in the B.1.351 and B.1.1.7 variants. The vaccine-associated CD4 TCRs covered the entire spike protein, and the dominant responses fell in regions 160-218 and 743-854. Only five to seven AZD1222 recipients were SARS-CoV-2 seropositive at baseline, limiting conclusions about previously exposed vaccinees.

The CDR3 regions of human TCRbeta chains were subjected to immunosequencing. The published analysis was carried out like this. Repertoire TCRs were checked for matches against a reference library of SARS-CoV-2-specific TCRs that had been generated using the MIRA antigen-specificity platform. Breadth was defined as the fraction of unique TCRs that were SARS-CoV-2-associated, and depth was defined as the fraction of total T cells that were SARS-CoV-2-associated. Each spike-specific TCR was assigned to its reactive spike region and to a CD4 or CD8 class using the MIRA data. Log10-transformed breadth and depth values were compared by one-way ANOVA with Sidak's multiple comparisons tests. TCRdb carries this immuneACCESS record with in-frame sequences only. Its versions omit some clonotypes, under half of them owing to an unresolved V gene in the studies checked, with the rest unexplained. Clone size and the V and J calls come from that table; the DNA yielded D and trimming. A total of about 130,000 clones appear in this sample, about 87% of them only once. About 5.4% of the sample belongs to the ten largest clones.

Worth noting for this clone: The antigen it recognizes is unknown. No much larger clone is present one base from it, and per-base qualities are unavailable.

The time point label, as the study defines it: baseline before first vaccination. The vaccinee samples were drawn from two UK trials, COV001 and COV002, one of which was a single-blind randomized controlled phase 2/3 trial testing AZD1222 (ChAdOx1 nCoV-19) in healthy adults. For TCRbeta chain sequencing, PBMC samples from trial participants were taken at day 0 and at day 28 after the second dose. In the germline V gene, CDR1 corresponds to SGHAT and CDR2 to FQNNGV. The CDR3 holds 17 amino acids from the cysteine to the phenylalanine. The DNA shown is the 51-base CDR3, in frame from base 1. V sheds 1 base and J sheds 2 bases, leaving 17 bases between their ends.

The chain is assembled from TRBV11-2 and TRBJ1-1, with TRBD1 as a weak D call on 6 bases. The sequences come from peripheral blood, collected on day 0 of AZD1222 vaccination. The TCR was taken from an adult in good health. The sequenced DNA: TGTGCCAGCAGCTTAGTAAGATCGGGGGGCCCCAACACTGAAGCTTTCTTT. Its protein reads: CASSLVRSGGPNTEAFF.